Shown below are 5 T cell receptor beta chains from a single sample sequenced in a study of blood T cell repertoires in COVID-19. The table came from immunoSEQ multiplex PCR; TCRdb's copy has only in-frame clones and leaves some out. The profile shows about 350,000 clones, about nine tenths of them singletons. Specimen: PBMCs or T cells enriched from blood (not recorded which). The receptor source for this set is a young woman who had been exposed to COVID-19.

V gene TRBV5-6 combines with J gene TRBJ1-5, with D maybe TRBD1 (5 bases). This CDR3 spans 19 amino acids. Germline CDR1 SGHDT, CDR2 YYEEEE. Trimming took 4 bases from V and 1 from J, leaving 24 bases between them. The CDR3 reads CASSDGGSRGPYSNQPQHF. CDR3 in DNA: TGTGCCAGCAGCGACGGGGGGTCGAGAGGCCCTTACAGCAATCAGCCCCAGCATTTT.

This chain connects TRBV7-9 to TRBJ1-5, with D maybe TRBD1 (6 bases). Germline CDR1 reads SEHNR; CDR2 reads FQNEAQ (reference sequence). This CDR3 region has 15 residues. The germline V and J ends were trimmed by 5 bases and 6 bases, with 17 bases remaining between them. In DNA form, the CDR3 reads TGTGCCAGCAGCCCGGGCGCGGGGGCTGGTCAGCCCCAGCATTTT. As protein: CASSPGAGAGQPQHF.

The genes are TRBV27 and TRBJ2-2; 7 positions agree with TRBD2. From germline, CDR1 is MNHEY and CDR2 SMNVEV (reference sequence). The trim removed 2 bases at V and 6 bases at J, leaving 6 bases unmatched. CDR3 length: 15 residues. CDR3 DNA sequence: TGTGCCAGCAGTTTACTGGCGGGAGCCTCCGGGGAGCTGTTTTTT. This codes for CASSLLAGASGELFF.

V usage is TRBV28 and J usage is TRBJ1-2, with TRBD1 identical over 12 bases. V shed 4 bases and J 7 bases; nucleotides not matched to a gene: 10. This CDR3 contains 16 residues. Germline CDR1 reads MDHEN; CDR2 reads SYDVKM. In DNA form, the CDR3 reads TGTGCCAGCAGTTCAAACCCCGGGACAGGGGGCCTTGGCTACACCTTC. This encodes CASSSNPGTGGLGYTF.

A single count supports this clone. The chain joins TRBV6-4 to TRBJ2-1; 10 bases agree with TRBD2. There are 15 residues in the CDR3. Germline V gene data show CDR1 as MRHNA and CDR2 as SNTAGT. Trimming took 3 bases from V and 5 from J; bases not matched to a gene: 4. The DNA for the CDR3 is TGTGCCAGCAGTGAACGGACTAGCGGCGACAATGAGCAGTTCTTC. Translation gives CASSERTSGDNEQFF.